The sequence of this T cell receptor (beta chain) was determined in a study of CD8 T cells in Susac syndrome. V was shortened by 4 bases and J by 3 bases, with 12 bases between the two germline ends. The CDR3 has 15 amino acids. Germline V gene sequence: CDR1 SGHAT, CDR2 FQDESV (reference sequence). Controls were healthy donors chosen to match patients in age and sex. TEMRA cells were enriched by FACS, and CD4+ and CD8+ T cells were negatively isolated. Random hexamers served to reverse transcribe roughly 0.45 to 1 ug RNA. The TCR beta CDR3 was amplified by immunoSEQ multiplex PCR across 54 Vbeta, 13 Jbeta. In TCRdb, the immunoSEQ multiplex PCR reads were re-called with MiXCR into one record per CDR3 protein. The table lists some 180,000 distinct CDR3 sequences, around 93% of them singletons.

The sequencing sample was made of CD4+ T cells from PBMCs. The sequence was collected from a human donor in good health. The rearrangement joins TRBV11-1 to TRBJ2-2; D might be TRBD1 (6 bases). The CDR3 loop reads CASSSTNRDTGELFF. The DNA of the CDR3 is TGTGCCAGCAGCTCGACTAACAGGGACACCGGGGAGCTGTTTTTT.